The following is a TCR beta chain sequence with its context. The data originate from a study of blood T cell repertoires in COVID-19. The table came from immunoSEQ multiplex PCR; TCRdb's copy has only in-frame clones and leaves some out. Of 150,000 to 200,000 clones listed, around 86% are singletons. V lost 3 bases to trimming and J lost 10 bases; unmatched junction nucleotides: 3. This CDR3 contains 12 residues. The clonotype originates from a woman aged 70-85 years with COVID-19, enrolled during active disease. The J gene is TRBJ2-1, the V gene TRBV12-3 or TRBV12-4; 7 bases are shared with TRBD2. The material sequenced was peripheral blood. This chain's CDR3 is CASSLREPEQFF. The CDR3 nucleotides are TGTGCCAGCAGTTTGCGGGAGCCGGAGCAGTTCTTC.